This T cell receptor beta chain was sequenced during a study of T-cell reconstitution after alpha-beta-depleted transplantation in children. Study-level points and caveats: After transplant, high TCRbeta diversity at day 60 in some patients arose from surviving recipient T cells and thymic progenitors. Once a year had passed after transplant, T-cell counts and diversity came mostly from newly produced T cells.

V lost 4 bases to trimming and J lost 0 bases; unmatched junction nucleotides: 6. This CDR3 is built from 15 residues. Germline CDR1 is SGHRS and CDR2 is YFSETQ. Preparation of the TCRbeta library was carried out with unique molecular identifiers. TCRdb re-called the PCR reads through MiXCR, storing one row per CDR3 protein. Here the sample spans under 850,000 distinct CDR3 sequences, about an eighth being singletons. The sample holds many counts of this clonotype. Its antigen remains unknown. This chain uses TRBV5-1 with TRBJ2-5; TRBD2 matches at 7 bases. Specimen: PBMCs, collected before TCRalphabeta/CD19-depleted stem cell transplant. The sequence was collected from a girl between 2 and 10 years old with congenital amegakaryocytic thrombocytopenia, due to receive a stem cell transplant. As DNA, the CDR3 is TGCGCCAGCAGCAAGAAAGGGAGGGACCAAGAGACCCAGTACTTC. Translating gives CASSKKGRDQETQYF.